This TCR beta chain was identified during a study of T cell changes during pregnancy in multiple sclerosis (dated by TCRdb to between 2018 and 2020). About the study as a whole: The study looked at changes in the T cell repertoire across pregnancy in women with multiple sclerosis.

For this clone: Its specific antigen is unknown. No base quality information exists; no much larger clone differs at one position.

Libraries were made using the immunoSEQ multiplex PCR assay. Held by TCRdb, this immuneACCESS table contains in-frame sequences only and omits some clones. Under half of the omission traces to an unresolved V gene where checked; the cause of the rest is unknown. In all, the sample holds around 38,000 clones, and more than 90% of those were seen once. Just over 5.5% of the sample lies in the top ten. This receptor was identified in a female donor with multiple sclerosis, enrolled in a pregnancy study. Sequences were derived from CD8+ T cells from peripheral blood mononuclear cells, sampled in the third trimester of pregnancy.

CDR3 loop: CASSQEGTGGFSLHEQYF. The sequence in DNA is TGTGCCAGCAGCCAAGAGGGGACAGGGGGCTTTTCCCTCCACGAGCAGTACTTC. The sequence is built from TRBV4-2 and TRBJ2-7, and TRBD1 matches 12 of the central bases. There are 18 amino acids in the CDR3, from cysteine to phenylalanine inclusive. CDR3 DNA only is kept here, 54 bases in frame from base 1. For this chain, trimming is 0 bases at the V end and 5 bases at the J end, and the number of junction bases without a gene match is 11. According to the germline V gene, CDR1 reads LGHNA and CDR2 reads YNFKEQ.